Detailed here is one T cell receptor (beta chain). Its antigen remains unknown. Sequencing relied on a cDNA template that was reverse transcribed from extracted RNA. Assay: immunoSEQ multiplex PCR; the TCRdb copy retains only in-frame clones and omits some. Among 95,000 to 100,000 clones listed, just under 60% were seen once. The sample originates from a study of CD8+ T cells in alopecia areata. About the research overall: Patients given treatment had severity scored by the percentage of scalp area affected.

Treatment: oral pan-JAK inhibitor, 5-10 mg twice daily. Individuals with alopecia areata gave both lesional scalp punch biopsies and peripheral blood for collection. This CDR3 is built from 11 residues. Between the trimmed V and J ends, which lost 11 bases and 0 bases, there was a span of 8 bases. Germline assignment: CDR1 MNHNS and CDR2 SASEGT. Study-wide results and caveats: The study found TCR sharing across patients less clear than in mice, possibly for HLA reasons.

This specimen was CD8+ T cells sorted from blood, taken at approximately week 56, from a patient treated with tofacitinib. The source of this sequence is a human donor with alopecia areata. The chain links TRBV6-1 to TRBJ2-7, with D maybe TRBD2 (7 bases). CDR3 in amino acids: CAGGASYEQYF. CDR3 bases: TGTGCCGGGGGGGCCTCCTACGAGCAGTACTTC.